What follows are 24 T cell receptor beta chains derived from one specimen sequenced in a study of Graves' ophthalmopathy and Graves' hyperthyroidism. RNA transcripts yielded amplified TCR beta CDR3 regions. RT-PCR with HTBI primers came first, then second-round multiplex PCR. Each CDR3 protein gets one entry after TCRdb re-called the multiplex PCR reads with MiXCR. The sample includes more than 300,000 distinct CDR3 sequences, approximately 15% of them seen just once. The specimen was peripheral blood. The source is a woman aged 18-29 years with stable Graves' hyperthyroidism.

This clonotype was found a few times. No conserved phenylalanine or tryptophan ends this CDR3, so it is likely a read error. This chain links TRBV4-1 with TRBJ2-2; D remains unclear. CDR1 and CDR2 (germline): MGHRA, YSYEKL. V lost 2 bases and J lost 4, with 2 bases in between. The CDR3 loop spans 12 amino acids. The CDR3 region has the DNA TGCGCCAGCAGCCAATTCACCGGGGAGCTGTTTCTT. This encodes CASSQFTGELFL.

This clonotype was observed many times. The chain uses TRBV24-1 and TRBJ2-5, with D maybe TRBD1 (6 bases). V was trimmed by 3 bases and J by 0 bases, leaving 10 bases between them. Per the germline V gene, CDR1 is KGHDR and CDR2 is SFDVKD. This CDR3 comprises 15 residues. CDR3 sequence: CATSDITGYQETQYF. As DNA, the CDR3 is TGTGCCACCAGTGATATCACAGGGTACCAAGAGACCCAGTACTTC.

CDR3 DNA sequence: TGTGCCAGCAGTACAGGGATTTGGGCCTACGAGCAGTACTTC. Encoded protein: CASSTGIWAYEQYF. This chain uses TRBV6-1 with TRBJ2-7, with D perhaps TRBD1 (6 bases). Per germline, CDR1 MNHNS and CDR2 SASEGT. The CDR3 runs to 14 residues. Trimming took off 5 bases at V and 2 bases at J, with 13 bases between the two ends.

Details on this clonotype: This may be a read error, as it is one base from a much larger clone. No conserved phenylalanine or tryptophan is present at the end of the CDR3, so a read error is the likely explanation. V gene TRBV9 combines with J gene TRBJ2-2; no firm D call. V lost 3 bases and J lost 8, with 2 bases in between. This CDR3 is 10 amino acids long. Per germline, CDR1 SGDLS and CDR2 YYNGEE. The CDR3 is CASSEGELFV. In DNA, the CDR3 is TGTGCCAGCAGCGAAGGGGAGCTGTTTGTT.

This clonotype was seen at least ten times. This chain links TRBV28 with TRBJ2-7; possibly TRBD2 for D (5 bases). V was cut by 1 base and J by 4 bases, with 11 bases left in between. Per the germline V gene, CDR1 is MDHEN and CDR2 is SYDVKM. This CDR3 has 14 residues. DNA for the CDR3: TGTGCCAGCAGTTTATATGGAAGGACTTACGAGCAGTACTTC. It codes for CASSLYGRTYEQYF.

The chain joins TRBV7-2 to TRBJ2-7; D gene ambiguous. The CDR3 spans 15 residues. The germline V gene has CDR1 SGHTA and CDR2 FQGNSA. V was pared by 2 bases and J by 1 base, with 12 bases between. CDR3 sequence reads: CASSLPAVGSYEQYF. The DNA for the CDR3 is TGTGCCAGCAGCTTACCGGCGGTAGGGTCCTACGAGCAGTACTTC. Together with reference TRBV7-2 and TRBJ2-7, the CDR3 gives the full variable domain: GAGVSQSPSNKVTEKGKDVELRCDPISGHTALYWYRQSLGQGLEFLIYFQGNSAPDKSGLPSDRFSAERTGGSVSTLTIQRTQQEDSAVYLCASSLPAVGSYEQYFGPGTRLTVT.

Comment on this clonotype: Since a much larger clone is just one base distant, this may be a read error. The chain couples TRBV6-1 to TRBJ2-7, with 10 bases matching TRBD2. The CDR3 consists of 14 residues. Trimming cost V 10 bases and J 5 bases; bases outside gene matches: 11. CDR1 and CDR2 (germline): MNHNS, SASEGT. For the CDR3, the DNA is TGTGCCACCATAAGGTCCGGGACTAGCGACGAGCAGTACTTC. Translated, it gives CATIRSGTSDEQYF.

Many counts were recorded for this clonotype. This chain joins TRBV6-1 and TRBJ1-5; D call uncertain. Trimming took 2 bases from V and 2 from J, leaving 13 bases between them. The V gene's germline CDR1 is MNHNS and CDR2 SASEGT. The CDR3 has 16 amino acids. The CDR3 DNA follows: TGTGCCAGCAGTGAAAATTTGGTCAGACGCAATCAGCCCCAGCATTTT. Encoded protein: CASSENLVRRNQPQHF.

At least ten counts were recorded for this clonotype. V usage is TRBV20-1 and J usage is TRBJ1-5, with D uncertain. Germline CDR1 and CDR2: DFQATT and SNEGSKA (reference sequence). The V and J ends lost 0 bases and 0 bases respectively, with 12 bases between them. The CDR3 contains 16 residues. This chain's CDR3 is CSARDRRGNSNQPQHF. Here the CDR3 DNA reads TGCAGTGCTAGAGATAGGCGGGGAAATAGCAATCAGCCCCAGCATTTT.

In this sample, this clonotype turned up many times. The rearrangement links TRBV19 to TRBJ1-5; no reliable D call. V lost 6 bases to trimming and J lost 0 bases, with 15 bases between them. The CDR3 extends over 16 amino acids. Germline CDR1 and CDR2: LNHDA and SQIVND (reference sequence). The CDR3 DNA is TGTGCCAGTAGGGGGTGGGGAACATATAGCAATCAGCCCCAGCATTTT. This gives the protein CASRGWGTYSNQPQHF.

The sample holds many counts of this clonotype. V usage is TRBV15 and J usage is TRBJ1-1; D is possibly TRBD1 (6 bases). The CDR3 spans 18 residues. Germline assignment: CDR1 LNHNV and CDR2 YYDKDF (reference sequence). The V end lost 8 bases, the J end lost 5 bases, and 30 bases lay between the germline ends. The CDR3 here is CATHPGIAAGEVRTEAFF. DNA for the CDR3: TGTGCCACCCACCCCGGTATCGCGGCAGGGGAGGTGAGGACTGAAGCTTTCTTT.

This clonotype was detected many times. The chain links TRBV13 to TRBJ1-1, with D perhaps TRBD1 (6 bases). Trimming cost V 6 bases and J 3 bases, with 20 bases left between them. The germline CDR1 and CDR2 sequences are PRHDT and FYEKMQ (reference sequence). The CDR3 extends over 16 amino acids. CDR3 coding DNA: TGTGCCAGCAGTCGGGACAAGGGCCCACCGGACACTGAAGCTTTCTTT. It codes for CASSRDKGPPDTEAFF. The full variable domain, its missing parts supplied by reference TRBV13 and TRBJ1-1, is AAGVIQSPRHLIKEKRETATLKCYPIPRHDTVYWYQQGPGQDPQFLISFYEKMQSDKGSIPDRFSAQQFSDYHSELNMSSLELGDSALYFCASSRDKGPPDTEAFFGQGTRLTVV.

The J gene is TRBJ1-5, the V gene TRBV4-1; D is perhaps TRBD1 (5 bases). Deletions cut 1 base from V and 4 bases from J, with 17 bases between. The CDR3 sequence is 17 residues long. CDR1 and CDR2 (germline): MGHRA, YSYEKL. The CDR3 sequence: CASSQGGKGTLNQPQHF. CDR3 in DNA: TGCGCCAGCAGCCAAGGTGGGAAGGGGACCCTTAATCAGCCCCAGCATTTT.

This clonotype was picked up a small number of times. The V and J genes are TRBV27 and TRBJ2-4; either TRBD1 or TRBD2 may supply D (6 bases each). Trimming shortened V by 11 bases and J by 1 base, and 24 bases separated the two germline ends. The CDR3 contains 17 residues. In germline, CDR1 is MNHEY, CDR2 SMNVEV (reference sequence). The chain's CDR3 is CAPAEGDQSTAKNIQYF. The CDR3 DNA follows: TGTGCCCCCGCGGAGGGGGATCAGAGTACGGCCAAAAACATTCAGTACTTC.

This clonotype was seen ten or more times. The chain carries TRBV12-5 and TRBJ2-7; possibly TRBD1 for D (7 bases). CDR1 is LGHNT, CDR2 FRNRAP, per germline. V was pared by 2 bases and J by 1 base, with 18 bases between. The CDR3 is 17 amino acids. The DNA for the CDR3 is TGTGCTAGTGGTTTGCAGGTCGGGGGACAGCGATCCTACGAGCAGTACTTC. Its translation: CASGLQVGGQRSYEQYF. The complete variable domain, with remaining parts taken from reference TRBV12-5 and TRBJ2-7, reads DARVTQTPRHKVTEMGQEVTMRCQPILGHNTVFWYRQTMMQGLELLAYFRNRAPLDDSGMPKDRFSAEMPDATLATLKIQPSEPRDSAVYFCASGLQVGGQRSYEQYFGPGTRLTVT.

As for this clonotype: A read error may be the cause here, since a much bigger clone is one base away. This sequence joins TRBV12-3 or TRBV12-4 and TRBJ2-7; TRBD2 might be the D (5 bases). CDR3 length: 14 amino acids. CDR3 in DNA: TGTGCCAGCAGTTCGGACTCCGCCTCCTACGAGCAGTGCTTC. Translating gives CASSSDSASYEQCF.

The sample holds many counts of this clonotype. The chain employs TRBV12-3 or TRBV12-4 and TRBJ2-7; 10 bases agree with TRBD1. V shed 5 bases and J 4 bases; nucleotides not matched to a gene: 14. This CDR3 is 17 amino acids long. CDR3 bases: TGTGCCAGCAGTCTCGGGGACAGGGGACTCAGGACATACGAGCAGTACTTC. Translation: CASSLGDRGLRTYEQYF.

At least ten counts were recorded for this clonotype. The chain couples TRBV5-1 to TRBJ2-6, with TRBD1 matching 7 bases. The CDR3 length is 17 residues. Per germline, CDR1 SGHRS and CDR2 YFSETQ. Trimming removed 4 bases from V and 0 bases from J; junction bases left unmatched: 7. DNA for the CDR3: TGCGCCAGCAGCCAAGGACAGGAGAACTCTGGGGCCAACGTCCTGACTTTC. Its translation: CASSQGQENSGANVLTF.

Ten or more counts support this clonotype. This chain uses TRBV15 with TRBJ1-1; D call uncertain. V lost 3 bases, J lost 3 bases, and 17 bases lay in between. This CDR3 has 16 residues. The germline gives CDR1 LNHNV, CDR2 YYDKDF (reference sequence). The CDR3 coding sequence is TGTGCCACCAGCAGGGACGGATGGGGTGGTTACACTGAAGCTTTCTTT. Encoded protein: CATSRDGWGGYTEAFF.

V is TRBV6-1 and J is TRBJ2-7, with D perhaps TRBD1 or TRBD2 (5 bases each). CDR3 size: 11 residues. Germline assignment: CDR1 MNHNS and CDR2 SASEGT. V shed 11 bases and J shed 2 bases, with 10 bases lying between them. This CDR3 is CACRGTYEQYF. The CDR3 bases are TGTGCCTGCCGGGGCACCTACGAGCAGTACTTC.

Points on this clonotype: With a much larger clone just one base away, this may be a read error. This chain links TRBV29-1 with TRBJ2-2; tentatively, D is TRBD2 (6 bases). Germline V gene lookup returns CDR1 SQVTM and CDR2 ANQGSEA. The CDR3 has 13 amino acids. The CDR3 region is CSALGAIGGELCF. The CDR3 DNA follows: TGCAGCGCCCTAGGGGCCATCGGCGGGGAGCTGTGTTTT.

This clonotype was detected many times. The gene calls are TRBV12-3 or TRBV12-4 and TRBJ2-7, with D perhaps being TRBD1 or TRBD2 (5 bases each). The length of the CDR3 is 14 residues. V lost 5 bases and J lost 4, with 15 bases in between. This chain's CDR3 is CASSPRGSLYEQYF. The CDR3 DNA reads as TGTGCCAGCAGTCCGAGGGGATCCTTATACGAGCAGTACTTC.

The V call is TRBV14, the J call TRBJ1-3; D is ambiguous. The CDR3 consists of 16 residues. The germline CDR1 and CDR2 sequences are SGHDN and FVKESK. Trimming stripped 0 bases from V and 2 bases from J, with 11 bases between. Here the CDR3 DNA reads TGTGCCAGCAGCCAAGACCTCCCGGGGACTGGAAACACCATATATTTT. Its translation is CASSQDLPGTGNTIYF.

This clonotype appeared many times. The chain has TRBV12-3 or TRBV12-4 and TRBJ2-5; no firm D call. This CDR3 region has 13 residues. V gave up 2 bases and J gave up 3 bases, with 7 bases separating them. The CDR3 DNA follows: TGTGCCAGCAGTTTAAGGCTGGAAGAGACCCAGTACTTC. Its protein product is CASSLRLEETQYF.